The rows below give T cell receptor beta chains drawn from one sample of a study of cytomegalovirus exposure and HLA in healthy donors. Repertoires were generated with immunoSEQ multiplex PCR, while TCRdb's copy carries only in-frame clones and drops some. The sample has over 200,000 clones, approximately 84% seen once. Material: PBMCs. These receptors all stem from a woman aged 40-49 years in good health and CMV-seronegative. CDR3s include the opening cysteine and the closing phenylalanine or tryptophan. The D gene is left open where the match is weak.

>TRBJ2-7|TRBV5-5|.
TGTGCCAGCAGTCCAACAGGGAGCCTTGCTTACGAGCAGTACTTC
CASSPTGSLAYEQYF
>TRBJ1-2|TRBV7-9|TRBD1
TGTGCCAGCAGCTTAGGTCCGGACAGGGGGATTTGGTCCTTC
CASSLGPDRGIWSF
>TRBJ1-1|TRBV5-4|TRBD1
TGTGCCAGCAGCCGCTACGGACAGGGCACTGAAGCTTTCTTT
CASSRYGQGTEAFF
>TRBJ2-7|TRBV19|TRBD2
TGTGCTAGTAGATCTAGCGGGCGCTCCTACGAGCAGTACTTC
CASRSSGRSYEQYF
>TRBJ1-3|TRBV5-1|TRBD1
TGCGCCAGCAGCTTGGAAAGTCCGGGACAGAGCGGAAACACCATATATTTT
CASSLESPGQSGNTIYF
>TRBJ1-3|TRBV28|TRBD1
TGTGCCAGCAGTTTAGGGACAGGATACTCTGGAAACACCATATATTTT
CASSLGTGYSGNTIYF
>TRBJ1-2|TRBV21-1|.
TGTGCCAGCAGCAAATTCCCGGGACAAGGAAAGTATGGCTACACCTTC
CASSKFPGQGKYGYTF
>TRBJ2-1|TRBV28|TRBD2
TGTGCCAGCAAGTCCATAGAACTAGCGGGGGGCAGCCCCTCCTACAATGAGCAGTTCTTC
CASKSIELAGGSPSYNEQFF
>TRBJ2-1|TRBV6-4|TRBD1
TGTGCCAGCAGTAAACAGGGGGCTCCGTACAATGAGCAGTTCTTC
CASSKQGAPYNEQFF
>TRBJ2-5|TRBV7-2|TRBD2
TGTGCCAGCAGCTTAGGTGGGGGGGGAGCGACCCAGTACTTC
CASSLGGGGATQYF
>TRBJ2-6|TRBV13|.
TGTGCCAGCACCGAGACAGGTTCCTCTGGGGCCAACGTCCTGACTTTC
CASTETGSSGANVLTF
>TRBJ2-1|TRBV9|.
TGTGCCAGCACCTTAGGGGGGGGTGAGGACAATGAGCAGTTCTTC
CASTLGGGEDNEQFF
>TRBJ2-1|TRBV18|TRBD1
TGTGCCAGCTCACCAGCAGGGGACAGCTACTCCTACAATGAGCAGTTCTTC
CASSPAGDSYSYNEQFF
>TRBJ2-2|TRBV6-5|.
TGTGCCAGCAGTTACAGGAGAACCGGGGAGCTGTTTTTT
CASSYRRTGELFF
>TRBJ2-2|TRBV9|.
TGTGCCAGCAGCGCCCCCCCCGGGGGAACCGGGGAGCTGTTTTTT
CASSAPPGGTGELFF
>TRBJ1-1|TRBV4-1|TRBD1
TGCGCCAGCAGCCAAGATATGACAGGGACTGAAGCTTTCTTT
CASSQDMTGTEAFF
>TRBJ2-4|TRBV2|.
TGTGCCAATCTGTCCGAGGAAAACATTCAGTACTTC
CANLSEENIQYF
>TRBJ1-5|TRBV18|TRBD1
TGTGCCAGCTCAAAGGACAGGGTGTGGAGCAATCAGCCCCAGCATTTT
CASSKDRVWSNQPQHF